Given below is one T cell receptor (beta chain) in context. The source of the sample is a study of blood T cell repertoires in COVID-19. Study overall: The samples span acute and convalescent COVID-19 from the United States, Italy and Spain.

Under the authors' procedure: Reference gene primer amplification gave nucleated cell count estimates. TCRdb's copy holds only in-frame clones and misses some; the assay was immunoSEQ multiplex PCR. V, J and clone size were drawn from that table, and D and trimming were deduced from the DNA. The sample has approximately 100,000 clones, 70% to 90% seen once. This CDR3 contains 15 residues. With 3 bases clipped from V and 3 bases from J, the junction kept 6 bases outside the gene matches. Germline V gives CDR1 SGDLS, CDR2 YYNGEE. This rearrangement joins TRBV9 to TRBJ2-3; TRBD2 agrees at 8 bases. Sequencing was done on a sample of peripheral blood. The receptor's source is a human donor in a cohort sampled during active COVID-19. CDR3 in DNA: TGTGCCAGCAGCGCACAAGGACTAGCAACAGATACGCAGTATTTT. It codes for CASSAQGLATDTQYF.